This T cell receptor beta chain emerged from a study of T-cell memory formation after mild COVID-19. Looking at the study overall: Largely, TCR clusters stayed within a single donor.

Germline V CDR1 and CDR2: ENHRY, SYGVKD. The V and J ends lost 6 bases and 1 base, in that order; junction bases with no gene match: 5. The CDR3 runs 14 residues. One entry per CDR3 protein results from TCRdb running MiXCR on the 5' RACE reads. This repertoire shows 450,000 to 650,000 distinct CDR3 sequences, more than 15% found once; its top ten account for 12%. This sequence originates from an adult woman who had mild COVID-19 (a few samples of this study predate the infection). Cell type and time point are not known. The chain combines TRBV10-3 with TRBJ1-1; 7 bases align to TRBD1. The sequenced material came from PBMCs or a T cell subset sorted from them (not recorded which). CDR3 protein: CAIRRDRPNTEAFF. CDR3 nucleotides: TGTGCCATCAGGAGGGACAGACCGAACACTGAAGCTTTCTTT.